What follows are 20 T cell receptor beta chains derived from one specimen sequenced in a study of long-term antiretroviral therapy in people with HIV (dated by TCRdb to the early 2020s). The immunoSEQ hsTCRB v3.0 assay was used at survey level resolution to sequence the TRB variable region. TCRdb retrieved this table from immuneACCESS and kept in-frame rearrangements only. Not all clones are present; in checked studies, unresolved V genes account for under half, and no reason is known for the remainder. This sample holds more than 30,000 clones; about 76% were observed only once. 3% to 4% of the sample belongs to the ten largest clones. The starting material was unsorted PBMCs, obtained 1.9 years after starting antiretroviral therapy. The receptors were gathered from a man younger than 30 with HIV.

The rearrangement joins TRBV5-1 to TRBJ2-6; TRBD1 might be the D (5 bases). The CDR3 consists of 14 residues. Between the trimmed V and J ends, which lost 9 bases and 0 bases, there was a span of 10 bases. CDR1 is SGHRS and CDR2 is YFSETQ in the germline V gene. As DNA, the CDR3 is TGCGCCACTCGACAGTCCTCTGGGGCCAACGTCCTGACTTTC. This translates into CATRQSSGANVLTF.

The chain recombines TRBV10-2 with TRBJ1-1, with D perhaps matching TRBD1 (6 bases). Trimming left V 4 bases short and J 5 bases short, with 14 bases between. The CDR3 is 14 residues long. Germline lookup yields CDR1 WSHSY and CDR2 SAAADI. The CDR3 nucleotides are TGCGCCAGCAGTGCGGGGGGGGCCGGAACTGAAGCTTTCTTT. Protein: CASSAGGAGTEAFF.

The gene calls are TRBV6-1 and TRBJ2-6, with D possibly matching TRBD2 (5 bases). The CDR3 has 15 amino acids. The V end lost 7 bases, the J end lost 0 bases, and 10 bases lay between the germline ends. Per the germline V gene, CDR1 is MNHNS and CDR2 is SASEGT. In nucleotides, the CDR3 is TGTGCCAGCACCAGACGGGACTCTGGGGCCAACGTCCTGACTTTC. Amino acid sequence: CASTRRDSGANVLTF.

The rearrangement joins TRBV27 to TRBJ1-2, with no clear D. Trimming cost V 3 bases and J 4 bases, with 9 bases left between them. CDR3 length: 13 amino acids. Germline CDR1 MNHEY, CDR2 SMNVEV (reference sequence). The CDR3 DNA reads TGTGCCAGCAGTTTTGAGGGAAGCTATGGCTACACCTTC. Translation: CASSFEGSYGYTF.

The chain carries TRBV28 and TRBJ2-1; D call uncertain. The V end was cut by 7 bases, the J end by 7 bases, with 17 bases between. This CDR3 is 14 amino acids long. Germline V gives CDR1 MDHEN, CDR2 SYDVKM. CDR3 DNA: TGTGCCAGCAACGGGCCTCCCAATCCGAATGAGCAGTTCTTC. Its protein is CASNGPPNPNEQFF.

The rearrangement joins TRBV25-1 to TRBJ1-2; no firm D call. Germline CDR1 is MGHDK and CDR2 is SYGVNS. Trimming took 6 bases from V and 8 from J, leaving 19 bases between them. The CDR3 extends over 14 amino acids. The CDR3 bases are TGTGCCAGCAGCGTTCTGGATGACACGTACGGCTACACCTTC. Amino acid sequence: CASSVLDDTYGYTF.

The chain recombines TRBV29-1 with TRBJ2-3; TRBD1 agrees at 7 bases. The CDR3 contains 14 residues. Germline CDR1 is SQVTM and CDR2 is ANQGSEA. The junction had 9 bases not matched to a gene; V was cut back by 7 bases and J by 2 bases. CDR3 region: CSGRQGRATDTQYF. In DNA form, the CDR3 reads TGCAGCGGCCGACAGGGTCGGGCCACAGATACGCAGTATTTT.

This clone has a handful of counts. The rearrangement joins TRBV2 to TRBJ1-4, with a weak D call TRBD1 (5 bases). The V and J ends lost 6 bases and 5 bases respectively, with 10 bases between them. The CDR3 extends over 13 amino acids. Per germline, CDR1 SNHLY and CDR2 FYNNEI. The CDR3 reads CASRIGTNEKLFF. CDR3 bases: TGTGCCAGCAGGATCGGGACCAATGAAAAACTGTTTTTT.

The chain couples TRBV18 to TRBJ2-2, with a tentative D call TRBD1 (6 bases). This CDR3 is built from 17 residues. Germline assignment: CDR1 KGHSH and CDR2 LQKENI. Trimming left V 0 bases short and J 4 bases short, with 15 bases between. The CDR3: CASSPPGTKRVTGELFF. The CDR3 region has the DNA TGTGCCAGCTCACCACCCGGGACAAAAAGGGTCACCGGGGAGCTGTTTTTT.

The rearrangement joins TRBV28 to TRBJ1-1; D gene uncertain. V was pared by 7 bases and J by 11 bases, with 14 bases between. Germline V lookup: CDR1 MDHEN, CDR2 SYDVKM. The CDR3 loop spans 11 amino acids. Here the CDR3 DNA reads TGTGCCAGCATAGGAGGCCCTAACGCTTTCTTT. Translating it yields CASIGGPNAFF. The variable domain in full, completed from reference TRBV28 and TRBJ1-1, reads DVKVTQSSRYLVKRTGEKVFLECVQDMDHENMFWYRQDPGLGLRLIYFSYDVKMKEKGDIPEGYSVSREKKERFSLILESASTNQTSMYLCASIGGPNAFFGQGTRLTVV.

This clone appeared once. This rearrangement joins TRBV6-1 to TRBJ2-3; D possibly uses TRBD1 or TRBD2 (5 bases each). V shed 3 bases and J shed 6 bases, with 22 bases lying between them. The CDR3 has 17 amino acids. The germline CDR1 and CDR2 sequences are MNHNS and SASEGT. The CDR3 loop is CASSEGVGPNLEDTQYF. The DNA of the CDR3 is TGTGCCAGCAGTGAGGGAGTGGGGCCAAACCTAGAGGATACGCAGTATTTT.

The chain has TRBV19 and TRBJ1-1; 8 bases are a match to TRBD1. CDR1 and CDR2 from the germline V gene are LNHDA and SQIVND (reference sequence). With V trimmed by 5 bases and J by 0 bases, 5 bases remained unmatched. This CDR3 region has 15 residues. This chain's CDR3 is CASSVQGVMNTEAFF. CDR3 nucleotides: TGTGCCAGTAGTGTACAGGGGGTAATGAACACTGAAGCTTTCTTT.

The rearrangement uses TRBV12-5 and TRBJ1-1; tentative D call: TRBD1 (5 bases). V dropped 2 bases and J dropped 4 bases, with 17 bases sitting between them. The CDR3 runs to 16 residues. CDR1 is LGHNT, CDR2 FRNRAP, per germline. CDR3 nucleotide sequence: TGTGCTAGTGGTTTGATCCAGGGAAGCAGGGTCACTGAAGCTTTCTTT. The encoded protein is CASGLIQGSRVTEAFF.

The chain combines TRBV18 with TRBJ2-1; 10 bases line up with TRBD1. Trimming removed 3 bases from V and 5 bases from J; junction bases left unmatched: 4. The germline V gene encodes CDR1 KGHSH and CDR2 LQKENI. This CDR3 is built from 15 residues. The CDR3 is CASSPDRGPNNEQFF. The DNA of the CDR3 is TGTGCCAGCTCACCCGACAGGGGGCCCAACAATGAGCAGTTCTTC.

This clone was seen more than once but under ten times. The chain uses TRBV4-2 and TRBJ2-7; 7 bases map to TRBD1. The CDR3 contains 14 residues. J lost 4 bases, V lost 4 bases, and 7 bases had no gene match. Germline assignment: CDR1 LGHNA and CDR2 YNFKEQ. The chain's CDR3 is CASSLRPGQYEQYF. CDR3 DNA: TGTGCCAGCAGCCTCCGTCCGGGACAGTACGAGCAGTACTTC.

The chain combines TRBV7-8 with TRBJ1-4; D is unclear. Trimming removed 4 bases at V and 0 bases at J, with 15 bases between. CDR1 SGHVS and CDR2 FQNEAQ come from the germline V gene. This CDR3 spans 17 amino acids. The CDR3 reads CASSYRPSVATNEKLFF. The CDR3 DNA sequence: TGTGCCAGCAGCTACCGACCCTCAGTTGCAACTAATGAAAAACTGTTTTTT.

This clone has just a few counts. The chain uses TRBV18 and TRBJ1-5; TRBD1 is a possible D gene (5 bases). The CDR3 is 23 amino acids. The V end was cut by 3 bases, the J end by 2 bases, with 35 bases between. Looked up from germline, CDR1 is KGHSH and CDR2 is LQKENI. For the CDR3, the DNA is TGTGCCAGCTCACCCGGACATAAACGTGGGAAAGACAGTGAGGACTGGGGCAATCAGCCCCAGCATTTT. Encoded protein: CASSPGHKRGKDSEDWGNQPQHF.

The table lists this clone with a count of one. The V and J genes are TRBV14 and TRBJ1-4; TRBD1 is a possible D gene (5 bases). This CDR3 region has 13 residues. Per the germline V gene, CDR1 is SGHDN and CDR2 is FVKESK. Between the trimmed V and J ends, which lost 0 bases and 8 bases, there was a span of 7 bases. DNA for the CDR3: TGTGCCAGCAGCCAAGATAACAGGGAAAAACTGTTTTTT. It yields the protein CASSQDNREKLFF.

The chain joins TRBV28 to TRBJ2-1, with D possibly being TRBD1 or TRBD2 (5 bases each). CDR1 is MDHEN, CDR2 SYDVKM, per germline. This CDR3 has 16 amino acids. The V end was cut by 5 bases, the J end by 0 bases, with 14 bases between. The DNA for the CDR3 is TGTGCCAGCAGTCCGACCGGGGCGAGCTCCTACAATGAGCAGTTCTTC. Translated: CASSPTGASSYNEQFF.

The chain uses TRBV6-5 and TRBJ1-6; D not certain. Germline assignment: CDR1 MNHEY and CDR2 SVGAGI. Trimming cost V 5 bases and J 3 bases, with 8 bases left between them. CDR3 length: 14 residues. CDR3 amino acids: CASSPRGYNSPLHF. CDR3 DNA sequence: TGTGCCAGCAGTCCGCGAGGCTATAATTCACCCCTCCACTTT.